The sequence of this T cell receptor beta chain was determined in a study of blood T cell repertoires in COVID-19. Study in general: Samples came from the United States, Italy and Spain, spanning acute and convalescent COVID-19. Nucleic acid was either cDNA or gDNA, and it came from T cells, B-cell-depleted T cells, or PBMCs.

The CDR3 is 13 amino acids. In germline, CDR1 is LNHDA, CDR2 SQIVND (reference sequence). The V gene lost 4 bases and the J gene lost 4 bases, with 8 bases spanning the gap. Per the study methods: Cell counts per sample came from amplifying reference gene primers. This table comes from immunoSEQ multiplex PCR, and its TCRdb copy is limited to in-frame clones, with some not included. The V and J calls and the clone size are those of that table, but D and trimming were determined from the DNA. The table records approximately 450,000 clones, approximately 90% of them present only once. Worth noting for this clone: Other DNA sequences from this sample encode an identical CDR3 as well.

Which cohort a participant joined came from the clinical history participants gave. The chain joins TRBV19 to TRBJ1-5; D is ambiguous. What was sequenced was PBMCs or T cells enriched from blood (not recorded which). The sequence was collected from a woman aged 18-29 years with acute COVID-19. CDR3 loop: CASSSPQNQPQHF. Written as DNA, the CDR3 is TGTGCCAGTAGTAGTCCCCAAAATCAGCCCCAGCATTTT.